A selection of T cell receptor beta chains follows, all from one sample in a study of blood T cell repertoires in COVID-19. The method was immunoSEQ multiplex PCR; TCRdb's version includes in-frame clones alone and lacks a portion of them. This sample has about 150,000 clones, with about nine tenths found just once. The material sequenced was peripheral blood. Every receptor here comes from a woman aged 55-75 years with active or convalescent COVID-19. Each CDR3 is given with its conserved first and last residue. D genes are given only for firm matches. The size field is filled for only some rows; it gives once, few, many or a size class.

cdr3_nt | cdr3_aa | d_call | j_call | clone_size | v_call
TGTGCCAGCTCACCACCCTCCGAAGAGACCCAGTACTTC | CASSPPSEETQYF | . | TRBJ2-5 | . | TRBV18
TGTGCCACCATGACAGGGAGCAATCAGCCCCAGCATTTT | CATMTGSNQPQHF | TRBD1 | TRBJ1-5 | few | TRBV2
TGTGCCAGCAGCTTAGATCAGACTTTTTTTGAGCAGTTCTTC | CASSLDQTFFEQFF | . | TRBJ2-1 | once | TRBV11-2
TGTGCCAGCAGTTTATTTGACAGCTCCTACAATGAGCAGTTCTTC | CASSLFDSSYNEQFF | . | TRBJ2-1 | . | TRBV27
TGTGCCAGCAGCCCCCGGGACCTTTTTTTAGCGGGCGGCAATCAGCCCCAGCATTTT | CASSPRDLFLAGGNQPQHF | . | TRBJ1-5 | . | TRBV5-5
TGTGCCAGCTCACCTTTCGAGGGGGCCTTGTACGAGCAGTACTTC | CASSPFEGALYEQYF | TRBD1 | TRBJ2-7 | . | TRBV18
TGTGCCAGCAAACCTCCGACAGGCGACTATGGCTACACCTTC | CASKPPTGDYGYTF | . | TRBJ1-2 | . | TRBV6-5
TGTGCCAGTAGGGACAGGGCAGCTAATGAAAAACTGTTTTTT | CASRDRAANEKLFF | TRBD1 | TRBJ1-4 | . | TRBV19
TGTGCCAGTAGTCCCTGGGCAGAGAACTATGGCTACACCTTC | CASSPWAENYGYTF | . | TRBJ1-2 | . | TRBV19
TGTGCCAGCAGGTCCGGGACGAACACCGGGGAGCTGTTTTTT | CASRSGTNTGELFF | . | TRBJ2-2 | . | TRBV2
TGTGCCAGCAGCTTCTCGACAGGAGACACCGGAAACACCATATATTTT | CASSFSTGDTGNTIYF | . | TRBJ1-3 | . | TRBV7-9
TGTGCCAGCAGTTCAACAGGGTTCGAGCAGTACTTC | CASSSTGFEQYF | . | TRBJ2-7 | . | TRBV12-3/TRBV12-4
TGTGCCAGCAGGGACCGGGGGGTGAACACTGAAGCTTTCTTT | CASRDRGVNTEAFF | . | TRBJ1-1 | . | TRBV6-5
TGTGCCAGCTCATCTACGACAGGGGGTTTAAGGTCACCCCTCCACTTT | CASSSTTGGLRSPLHF | TRBD1 | TRBJ1-6 | . | TRBV18
TGTGCCAGCAGTCACGAAACTAGCTCGTCTGGAGAGACCCAGTACTTC | CASSHETSSSGETQYF | . | TRBJ2-5 | . | TRBV7-9
TGTGCCAGTAAGATGACAGGGGGGAGCAATCAGCCCCAGCATTTT | CASKMTGGSNQPQHF | TRBD1 | TRBJ1-5 | . | TRBV19
TGTGCCAGTAGAGAACAGGGTCCCCTTAATGAAAAACTGTTTTTT | CASREQGPLNEKLFF | . | TRBJ1-4 | . | TRBV19
TGCGCCAGCAGCCAAGGTCCGGGACTAGAGATCTACAATGAGCAGTTCTTC | CASSQGPGLEIYNEQFF | TRBD2 | TRBJ2-1 | . | TRBV4-3
TGCGCCAGCAGTCAGGATAGGGGCTCTGGAAACACCATATATTTT | CASSQDRGSGNTIYF | . | TRBJ1-3 | . | TRBV4-3
TGTGCCAGCAGCTTCTCCATCGGGGGGGCCTATGAGCAGTTCTTC | CASSFSIGGAYEQFF | TRBD2 | TRBJ2-1 | once | TRBV7-2
TGTGCCAGCAGCCGCGCCGGAGGGACGCAACAGAGCACTGAAGCTTTCTTT | CASSRAGGTQQSTEAFF | . | TRBJ1-1 | . | TRBV6-2/TRBV6-3
TGTGCCAGCAGCCGCTTCGGCTACGAGCAGTACTTC | CASSRFGYEQYF | . | TRBJ2-7 | . | TRBV3-1/TRBV3-2
TGTGCCAGCAGCCTCTCGGGGGTTGAGCAGTTCTTC | CASSLSGVEQFF | . | TRBJ2-1 | . | TRBV6-5
TGTGCCAGCAGCCCCGCGGACAGCGCCTTCTATGGCTACACCTTC | CASSPADSAFYGYTF | . | TRBJ1-2 | . | TRBV9
TGTGCCAGCAGCTTGGCGGGACAGGGTAACACTGAAGCTTTCTTT | CASSLAGQGNTEAFF | TRBD1 | TRBJ1-1 | . | TRBV5-5
TGCGCCAGCAGCCTACTAGTGGGAGAGACCCAGTACTTC | CASSLLVGETQYF | . | TRBJ2-5 | . | TRBV4-1
TGTGCCAGCAGTGAAGCGGTTGAAGCTTTCTTT | CASSEAVEAFF | . | TRBJ1-1 | . | TRBV25-1
TGTGCCTGGGGCCGTGCTCAGGGAGGCTACACCTTC | CAWGRAQGGYTF | . | TRBJ1-2 | . | TRBV30
TGCGCCAGCAGCCAAGATTTTGTTCAGAACACCGGGGAGCTGTTTTTT | CASSQDFVQNTGELFF | . | TRBJ2-2 | . | TRBV4-3
TGTGCCATCAGTTCCGGGACAGTTAATGAAAAACTGTTTTTT | CAISSGTVNEKLFF | TRBD1 | TRBJ1-4 | . | TRBV10-3
TGTGCCAGCAGCTGGGCCTTTAACACTGAAGCTTTCTTT | CASSWAFNTEAFF | . | TRBJ1-1 | . | TRBV5-6
TGTGCCAGCAGCTTAGCCCGGACAGGGGCGATAGAGACCCAGTACTTC | CASSLARTGAIETQYF | TRBD1 | TRBJ2-5 | . | TRBV7-6
TGCGCCAGCAGCTTGGCAGGGACAGGGTTTAATGAAAAACTGTTTTTT | CASSLAGTGFNEKLFF | TRBD1 | TRBJ1-4 | . | TRBV5-1
TGCGCCAGCAGGGGTCGCGGGACAGAGAGCTCCTACGAGCAGTACTTC | CASRGRGTESSYEQYF | . | TRBJ2-7 | . | TRBV10-2
TGTGCCAGCAGCGCGGGGTACTCCTCTGGAAACACCATATATTTT | CASSAGYSSGNTIYF | . | TRBJ1-3 | . | TRBV9
TGTGCTAGCAGCTTTTATCTCAGGGACACCGCCTACGAGCAGTACTTC | CASSFYLRDTAYEQYF | . | TRBJ2-7 | . | TRBV7-7
TGTGCCACCCTAAAGGGGCTAGCGGTTACCTACAATGAGCAGTTCTTC | CATLKGLAVTYNEQFF | . | TRBJ2-1 | . | TRBV21-1
TGCGCCAGCAGCCCCTATCCCCCCGCCCAAAACGAGCAGTACTTC | CASSPYPPAQNEQYF | . | TRBJ2-7 | . | TRBV4-3
TGCGCCAGCAGCTTGGCAGTAGCGGGGGGCACAGATACGCAGTATTTT | CASSLAVAGGTDTQYF | TRBD2 | TRBJ2-3 | . | TRBV5-1
TGTGCCACCAGCAGGGACAGGGGTTCGGAGACCCAGTACTTC | CATSRDRGSETQYF | TRBD1 | TRBJ2-5 | once | TRBV15
TGTGCCAGCAGTGAAACAAACAGTAACGGGGAGCTGTTTTTT | CASSETNSNGELFF | . | TRBJ2-2 | . | TRBV6-1
TGTGCCAGCAGGCCGGGACACCAGAATGAAAAACTGTTTTTT | CASRPGHQNEKLFF | . | TRBJ1-4 | many | TRBV6-5
TGTGCCAGCAGTGAACTCGGGAGGGGCAACGAGCAGTACTTC | CASSELGRGNEQYF | TRBD2 | TRBJ2-7 | once | TRBV6-1
TGTGCCAGCAGTGACACCGGGAGAGGCTACGAGCAGTACTTC | CASSDTGRGYEQYF | . | TRBJ2-7 | once | TRBV2
TGTGCCATCGTCGCGGACTTGAACACTGAAGCTTTCTTT | CAIVADLNTEAFF | . | TRBJ1-1 | . | TRBV10-3